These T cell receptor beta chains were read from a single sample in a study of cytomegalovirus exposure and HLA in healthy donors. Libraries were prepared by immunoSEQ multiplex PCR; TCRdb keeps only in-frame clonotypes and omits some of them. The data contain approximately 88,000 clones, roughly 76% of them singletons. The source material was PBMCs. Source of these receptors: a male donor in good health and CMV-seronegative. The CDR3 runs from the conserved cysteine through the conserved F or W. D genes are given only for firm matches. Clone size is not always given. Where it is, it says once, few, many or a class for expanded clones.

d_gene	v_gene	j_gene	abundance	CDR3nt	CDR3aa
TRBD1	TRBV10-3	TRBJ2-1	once	TGTGCCATCAGTGAGGGGACAGGGAGGGTTTGGAATGAGCAGTTCTTC	CAISEGTGRVWNEQFF
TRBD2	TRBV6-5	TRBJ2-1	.	TGTGCCAGCAGTTACCTTCCTAGCGGAATAAACAATGAGCAGTTCTTC	CASSYLPSGINNEQFF
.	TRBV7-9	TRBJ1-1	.	TGTGCCAGCAGCCAAGGAGGGACGAACACTGAAGCTTTCTTT	CASSQGGTNTEAFF
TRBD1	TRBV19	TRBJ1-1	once	TGTGCCAGTAGTCCAAAGGGGGCCAGCGAAGCTTTCTTT	CASSPKGASEAFF
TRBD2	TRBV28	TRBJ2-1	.	TGTGCCAGCAGCCGGGGACTAGCGGGAAGCAATGAGCAGTTCTTC	CASSRGLAGSNEQFF
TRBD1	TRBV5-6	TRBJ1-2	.	TGTGCCAGCAGCTTGACAGGGGCCGTCCGGGAGGGCTACACCTTC	CASSLTGAVREGYTF
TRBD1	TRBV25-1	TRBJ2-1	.	TGTGCCAGCAGTGAATATAGGGACAGAATCGCCAATGAGCAGTTCTTC	CASSEYRDRIANEQFF
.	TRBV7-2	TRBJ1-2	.	TGTGCCAGCAGCTTACCCGGGGGGATATACGGCTACACCTTC	CASSLPGGIYGYTF
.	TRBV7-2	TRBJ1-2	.	TGTGCCAGCAGCTTATCGGGTCGGGGGGCAACTGGCTACACCTTC	CASSLSGRGATGYTF
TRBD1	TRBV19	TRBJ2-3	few	TGTGCCAGTAGTATAAGGCAGGGGGAAACAGATACGCAGTATTTT	CASSIRQGETDTQYF
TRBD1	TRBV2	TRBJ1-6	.	TGTGCCAGCAGAGCCAACAGGGGAAGCTCCTATAATTCACCCCTCCACTTT	CASRANRGSSYNSPLHF
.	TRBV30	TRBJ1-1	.	TGTGCCTGGAGTGGAAACGTCAGGCACAGTGAAGCTTTCTTT	CAWSGNVRHSEAFF
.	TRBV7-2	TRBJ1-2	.	TGTGCCAGCAGCAGCCCTAACTATGGCTACACCTTC	CASSSPNYGYTF
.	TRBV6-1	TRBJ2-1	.	TGTGCCAGCAGTGAAGGCCCGGACAGCAATGAGCAGTTCTTC	CASSEGPDSNEQFF
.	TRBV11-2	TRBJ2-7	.	TGTGCCAGCAGCCCACGGACTTACGAGCAGTACTTC	CASSPRTYEQYF
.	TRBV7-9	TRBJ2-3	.	TGTTCCAGCAGCCCAAGGGGTTACACAGATACGCAGTATTTT	CSSSPRGYTDTQYF
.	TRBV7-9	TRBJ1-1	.	TGTTCCAGCAGCTTAGGGGGGGGAGCTTTCTTT	CSSSLGGGAFF
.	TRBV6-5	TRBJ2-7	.	TGTGCCAGCAGCCCGACAGTCTACGAGCAGTACTTC	CASSPTVYEQYF
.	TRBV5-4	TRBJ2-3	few	TGTGCCAGCAGCTTGGGACACACAGATACGCAGTATTTT	CASSLGHTDTQYF
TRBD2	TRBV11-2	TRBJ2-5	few	TGTGCCAGCAGCTTAGGACACAGCGGGGGGTGGGAGACCCAGTACTTC	CASSLGHSGGWETQYF
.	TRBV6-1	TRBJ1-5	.	TGTGCCAGCAGTGAAGGGGGGCTAGGCAATCAGCCCCAGCATTTT	CASSEGGLGNQPQHF
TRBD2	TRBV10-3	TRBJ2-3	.	TGTGCCATCGGGGGGGGAGCGGGGGGGCCAGATACGCAGTATTTT	CAIGGGAGGPDTQYF
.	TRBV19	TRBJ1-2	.	TGTGCCAGTAGTATAGGACAGGCGCCCTATGGCTACACCTTC	CASSIGQAPYGYTF
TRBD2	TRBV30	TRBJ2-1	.	TGTGCCTGGTCTAGCGGGGGCCACAATGAGCAGTTCTTC	CAWSSGGHNEQFF
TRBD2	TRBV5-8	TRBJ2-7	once	TGTGCCAGCAGCTCTTGGACTAGCGGCTACGAGCAGTACTTC	CASSSWTSGYEQYF
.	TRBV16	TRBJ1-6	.	TGTGCCAGCAGCCAGTATAGCTCCTATAATTCACCCCTCCACTTT	CASSQYSSYNSPLHF
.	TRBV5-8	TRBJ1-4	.	TGTGCCAGCACGCCGGGAGGGGGGGAATTTAATGAAAAACTGTTTTTT	CASTPGGGEFNEKLFF
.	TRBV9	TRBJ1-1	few	TGTGCCAGCAGCGCCCTATTTGGCACTGAAGCTTTCTTT	CASSALFGTEAFF
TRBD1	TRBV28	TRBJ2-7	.	TGTGCCAGCAGCCCCCCCTGGACAGGGAAGCGTTACGAGCAGTACTTC	CASSPPWTGKRYEQYF
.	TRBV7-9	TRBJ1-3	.	TGTGCCAGCAGGAGCGACGGGAGCTCTGGAAACACCATATATTTT	CASRSDGSSGNTIYF
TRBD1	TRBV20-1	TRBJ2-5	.	TGCAGTGCTACTATCCGGGACAGAGAGTACTTC	CSATIRDREYF
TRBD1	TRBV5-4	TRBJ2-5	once	TGTGCCAGCAGCTTGGGAACAGGGGACCGAGAGACCCAGTACTTC	CASSLGTGDRETQYF
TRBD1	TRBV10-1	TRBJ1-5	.	TGCGCCAGCTCCGGACAGGGTCATCAGCCCCAGCATTTT	CASSGQGHQPQHF
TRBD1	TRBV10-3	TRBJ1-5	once	TGTGCCACCGAGACGGGACAGTTAGGTGGTCAGCCCCAGCATTTT	CATETGQLGGQPQHF
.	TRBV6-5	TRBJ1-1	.	TGTGCCAGCAGTAGGGACACAGGCTTGAACACTGAAGCTTTCTTT	CASSRDTGLNTEAFF
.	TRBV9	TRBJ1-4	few	TGTGCCAGCAGCGTAAGCCCGCATAATGAAAAACTGTTTTTT	CASSVSPHNEKLFF
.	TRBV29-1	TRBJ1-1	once	TGCAGCGTTGGCGCCAGGGGTCTTCACACTGAAGCTTTCTTT	CSVGARGLHTEAFF
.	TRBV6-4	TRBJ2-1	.	TGTGCCAGCAGTGAAGCCTCAAGCTCCTACAATGAGCAGTTCTTC	CASSEASSSYNEQFF
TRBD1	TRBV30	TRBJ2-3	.	TGTGCCTGGAGTCGGACAGGGAGAGTAGATACGCAGTATTTT	CAWSRTGRVDTQYF
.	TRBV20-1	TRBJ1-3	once	TGCAGTGCAGAGGGAAACACCATATATTTT	CSAEGNTIYF
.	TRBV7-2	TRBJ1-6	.	TGTGCCAGCAGCTTAGCGAACAGGGCATATAATTCACCCCTCCACTTT	CASSLANRAYNSPLHF
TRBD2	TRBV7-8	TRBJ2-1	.	TGTGCCAGCAGCTTAGTGACTAGCGGATACAATGAGCAGTTCTTC	CASSLVTSGYNEQFF
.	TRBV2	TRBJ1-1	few	TGTGCCAGCAGTGCCGACAGAACGAACACTGAAGCTTTCTTT	CASSADRTNTEAFF
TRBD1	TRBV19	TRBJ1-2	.	TGTGCCAGTAGTAACCGACAGGGGCGAATCCCTCCTAACTATGGCTACACCTTC	CASSNRQGRIPPNYGYTF